This T cell receptor beta chain emerged from a study of T cells in Graves' hyperthyroidism and ophthalmopathy. It was RNA transcripts that yielded the amplified TCR beta CDR3 regions. The TCR CDR3 was amplified in a first-round RT-PCR using the HTBI primer set. MiXCR, run by TCRdb on the multiplex PCR reads, gives a single entry per CDR3 protein. This table holds 200,000 or so distinct CDR3 sequences, approximately 16% found once. This CDR3 is 15 amino acids long. Losses at the gene ends were 3 bases for V and 3 bases for J; bases not matched to a gene: 4. Per the germline V gene, CDR1 is SGHDT and CDR2 is YYEEEE. A roughly 10 ml volume of fresh peripheral blood provided the PBMCs. Points from the study as a whole: Clonotypes that were expanded in thyroid above 0.001 mostly appeared in blood too. Stable hyperthyroidism and ophthalmopathy were separated using 13 V-J signatures.

This clonotype was counted a few times. What it binds is unknown. The rearrangement joins TRBV5-6 to TRBJ2-7; 12 nucleotides agree with TRBD1. The sequenced sample was blood. This receptor was identified in a woman between 45 and 65 years old with Graves' hyperthyroidism. The CDR3 sequence is CASSWGQGAVYEQYF. For the CDR3, the DNA is TGTGCCAGCAGCTGGGGACAGGGGGCGGTCTACGAGCAGTACTTC.